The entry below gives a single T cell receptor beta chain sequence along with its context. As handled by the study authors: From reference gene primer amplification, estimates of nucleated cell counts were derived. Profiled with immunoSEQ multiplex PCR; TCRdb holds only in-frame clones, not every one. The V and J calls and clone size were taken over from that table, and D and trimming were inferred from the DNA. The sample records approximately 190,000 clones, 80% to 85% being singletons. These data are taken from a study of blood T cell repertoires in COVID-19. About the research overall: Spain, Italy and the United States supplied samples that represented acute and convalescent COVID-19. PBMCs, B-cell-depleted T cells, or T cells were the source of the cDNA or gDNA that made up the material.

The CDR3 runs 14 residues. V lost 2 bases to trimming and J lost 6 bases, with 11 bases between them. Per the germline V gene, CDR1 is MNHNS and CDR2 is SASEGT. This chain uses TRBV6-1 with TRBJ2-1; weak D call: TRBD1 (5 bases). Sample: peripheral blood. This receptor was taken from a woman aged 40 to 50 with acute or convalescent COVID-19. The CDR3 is CASSEPRRGNEQFF. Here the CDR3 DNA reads TGTGCCAGCAGTGAACCCCGAAGGGGCAATGAGCAGTTCTTC.